Following are 10 T cell receptor beta chains from one sample sequenced in a study of CD4 and CD8 cells across lung adenocarcinoma regions. TCRdb fed the PCR reads into MiXCR, producing one record per CDR3 protein. The sample contains roughly 10,000 distinct CDR3 sequences, about 55% of which appear only once. What was sequenced was CD4+ T cells from the center of a lung tumor. The origin of the receptors is a male donor with lung adenocarcinoma. The CD4 and CD8 labels of this study may be unreliable.

The rearrangement links TRBV27 to TRBJ2-3; 10 bases agree with TRBD1. CDR3 length: 15 residues. Unmatched junction bases numbered 6, after V lost 6 bases and J lost 3 bases. Germline V gives CDR1 MNHEY, CDR2 SMNVEV (reference sequence). This CDR3 reads CASRRRDRGTDTQYF. The CDR3 DNA sequence: TGTGCCAGCAGACGCCGGGACAGGGGAACAGATACGCAGTATTTT.

By frequency in the sample, this clonotype is medium-sized. V usage is TRBV6-5 and J usage is TRBJ2-1, with D possibly matching TRBD1 (5 bases). Trimming cost V 2 bases and J 14 bases, with 13 bases left between them. The germline V gene encodes CDR1 MNHEY and CDR2 SVGAGI. This CDR3 spans 12 amino acids. The CDR3 coding sequence is TGTGCCAGCAGTTACACTGACAGAAAAGAGTTCTTC. Translating it yields CASSYTDRKEFF.

The chain has TRBV10-2 and TRBJ2-2; 9 positions agree with TRBD2. V lost 5 bases, J lost 5 bases, and 6 bases stayed unmatched. The CDR3 is 15 amino acids. Germline CDR1 and CDR2: WSHSY and SAAADI. The CDR3 nucleotides are TGCGCCAGCAGTAGGACAACTAGCGGGACCGGGGAGCTGTTTTTT. Residues: CASSRTTSGTGELFF.

This rearrangement joins TRBV7-2 to TRBJ2-4; TRBD2 matches 7 bases. The CDR3 totals 14 residues. Germline V gives CDR1 SGHTA, CDR2 FQGNSA. The CDR3 bases are TGTGCGAGGCGCGGGGGACGTGACCAAGATACCCAGTACTTC. Protein: CARRGGRDQDTQYF.

This clonotype was seen only a few times. The rearrangement links TRBV30 to TRBJ2-1; unclear D gene. With the DNA end fitting TRBJ2-7 better, the J assignment may be wrong. CDR3 size: 12 residues. CDR1 is GTSNPN, CDR2 SVGIG, per germline (reference sequence). The CDR3 DNA sequence: TGTGCCTGGATGCGGAAACCCTACGAGCAGTACTTC. As protein: CAWMRKPYEQYF.

The rearrangement joins TRBV4-2 to TRBJ2-1; TRBD1 agrees at 7 bases. Gene TRBJ2-7 matches the end of the DNA better, so the J call may be wrong. The CDR3 spans 15 residues. Germline V gives CDR1 LGHNA, CDR2 YNFKEQ. The CDR3 is CASSQATGSGYEQYF. The CDR3 nucleotides read TGTGCCAGCAGCCAGGCGACAGGGTCAGGCTACGAGCAGTACTTC.

This chain joins TRBV4-2 and TRBJ1-2; 8 bases line up with TRBD1. V shed 4 bases and J 4 bases; nucleotides not matched to a gene: 8. The CDR3 runs 15 residues. Germline CDR1 is LGHNA and CDR2 is YNFKEQ. The CDR3 DNA reads TGTGCCAGCAGCCCCGCAGGGGGCTCTATCTATGGCTACACCTTC. Translation gives CASSPAGGSIYGYTF.

The chain recombines TRBV6-1 with TRBJ2-1; 9 positions agree with TRBD1. With the DNA end fitting TRBJ2-7 better, the J assignment may be wrong. CDR1 is MNHNS, CDR2 SASEGT, per germline. The CDR3 runs to 14 residues. Written as DNA, the CDR3 is TGTGCCAGCAGGGAACCGGGACAGGGAGTCGAGCAGTACTTC. It translates to CASREPGQGVEQYF.

This clonotype has just a few counts. The chain is built from TRBV20-1 and TRBJ2-7; 7 bases are shared with TRBD2. CDR1 DFQATT and CDR2 SNEGSKA come from the germline V gene (reference sequence). The CDR3 consists of 14 residues. V trimming: 3 bases; J trimming: 6 bases; junction bases outside the gene matches: 11. CDR3 DNA: TGCAGTGCTAGTTCAGCGGGGACCCTCTCCGAGCAGTACTTC. This sequence encodes CSASSAGTLSEQYF.

The chain employs TRBV27 and TRBJ1-4, with D tentatively TRBD1 (6 bases). In germline, CDR1 is MNHEY, CDR2 SMNVEV (reference sequence). The CDR3 contains 14 residues. V shed 4 bases and J shed 5 bases, with 11 bases lying between them. For the CDR3, the DNA is TGTGCCAGCAGTTCACAGGGAATCAATGAAAAACTGTTTTTT. It encodes CASSSQGINEKLFF.